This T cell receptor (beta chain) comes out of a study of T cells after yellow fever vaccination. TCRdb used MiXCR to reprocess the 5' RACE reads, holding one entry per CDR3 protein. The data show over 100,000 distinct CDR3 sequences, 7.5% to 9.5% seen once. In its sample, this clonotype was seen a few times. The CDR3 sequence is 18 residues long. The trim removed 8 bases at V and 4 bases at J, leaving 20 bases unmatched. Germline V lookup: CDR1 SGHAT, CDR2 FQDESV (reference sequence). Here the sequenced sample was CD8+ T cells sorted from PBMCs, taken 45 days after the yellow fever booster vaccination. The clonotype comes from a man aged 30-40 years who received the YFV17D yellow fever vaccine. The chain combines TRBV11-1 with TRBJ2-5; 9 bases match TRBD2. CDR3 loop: CASAGAGVIAGAPETQYF. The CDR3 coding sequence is TGTGCCAGCGCCGGCGCAGGGGTGATAGCGGGAGCCCCAGAGACCCAGTACTTC.